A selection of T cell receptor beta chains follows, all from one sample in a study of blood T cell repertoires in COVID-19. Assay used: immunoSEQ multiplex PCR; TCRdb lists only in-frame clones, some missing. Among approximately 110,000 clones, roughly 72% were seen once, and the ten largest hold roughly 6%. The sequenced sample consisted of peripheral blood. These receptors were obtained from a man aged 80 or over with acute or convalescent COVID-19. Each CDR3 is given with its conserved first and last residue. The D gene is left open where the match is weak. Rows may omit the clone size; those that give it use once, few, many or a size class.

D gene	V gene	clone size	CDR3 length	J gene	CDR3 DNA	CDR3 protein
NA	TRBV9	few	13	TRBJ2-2	TGTGCCAGCAGCCTATTGAGTTCTGGGGAGCTGTTTTTT	CASSLLSSGELFF
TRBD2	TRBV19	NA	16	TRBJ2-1	TGTGCCAGTAGTATAGGAGCGGGAGGGCCAGGGAATGAGCAGTTCTTC	CASSIGAGGPGNEQFF
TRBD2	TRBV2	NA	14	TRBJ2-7	TGTGCCAGCAGTGTGTTAGCGGGAGGGTACGAGCAGTACTTC	CASSVLAGGYEQYF
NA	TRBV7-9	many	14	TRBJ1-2	TGTGCCAGCAGCTTAGAGGGGGCTAACTATGGCTACACCTTC	CASSLEGANYGYTF
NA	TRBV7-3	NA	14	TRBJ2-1	TGTGCCAGCAGCCCCTTATCTCAGGGAGGTGAGCAGTTCTTC	CASSPLSQGGEQFF
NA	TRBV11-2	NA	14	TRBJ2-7	TGTGCCAGCAGCTTAGACTCACAGCTTAACGAGCAGTACTTC	CASSLDSQLNEQYF
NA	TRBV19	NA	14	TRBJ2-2	TGTGCCAGTAGTATCTACCGAGACACCGGGGAGCTGTTTTTT	CASSIYRDTGELFF
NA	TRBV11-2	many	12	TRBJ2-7	TGTGCCAGCAGCCATGGGCAAGTCAAGCAGTACTTC	CASSHGQVKQYF
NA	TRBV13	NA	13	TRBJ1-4	TGTGCCAGCAGCTTACGGCGGAATGAAAAACTGTTTTTT	CASSLRRNEKLFF
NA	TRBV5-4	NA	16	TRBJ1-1	TGTGCCAGCAGCTTACTGGGCCCCAACGTATGGACTGAAGCTTTCTTT	CASSLLGPNVWTEAFF
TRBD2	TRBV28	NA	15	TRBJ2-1	TGTGCCAGCAGTTTTGGCGGGAGATCGACCAATGAGCAGTTCTTC	CASSFGGRSTNEQFF
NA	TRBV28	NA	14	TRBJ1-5	TGTGCCAGCACGGGTATTTGGCAAAGGCAGCCCCAGCATTTT	CASTGIWQRQPQHF
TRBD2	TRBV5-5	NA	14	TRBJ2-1	TGTGCCAGCAGCGGCGGGGGGACTCTCAATGAGCAGTTCTTC	CASSGGGTLNEQFF
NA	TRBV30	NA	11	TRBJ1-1	TGTGCCTGGAGTGAGGGGTCTGAAGCTTTCTTT	CAWSEGSEAFF
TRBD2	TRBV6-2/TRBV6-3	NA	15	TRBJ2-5	TGTGCCAGCAGTACAAGCGGGAGGGGTCAAGAGACCCAGTACTTC	CASSTSGRGQETQYF
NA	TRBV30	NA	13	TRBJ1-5	TGTGCCTGGAGGGGAAGGGGCGATCAGCCCCAGCATTTT	CAWRGRGDQPQHF
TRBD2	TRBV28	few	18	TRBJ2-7	TGTGCCAGCAGTTCCCTAACTAGCGGGGTGCCGAGCTCCTACGAGCAGTACTTC	CASSSLTSGVPSSYEQYF
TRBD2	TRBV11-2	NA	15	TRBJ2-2	TGTGCCAGCAGCTTAAAGCGGGGGGACACCGGGGAGCTGTTTTTT	CASSLKRGDTGELFF
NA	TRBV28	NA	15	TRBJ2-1	TGTGCCAGCAGAGCGGACGGGAGCTCTTACAATGAGCAGTTCTTC	CASRADGSSYNEQFF
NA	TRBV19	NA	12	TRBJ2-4	TGTGCCAGTAGTATAGCCGGAAACATTCAGTACTTC	CASSIAGNIQYF
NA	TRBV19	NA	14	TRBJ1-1	TGTGCCAGTAGACGGGCCCGCGGGGTTCCTGAAGCTTTCTTT	CASRRARGVPEAFF
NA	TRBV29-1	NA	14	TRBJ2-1	TGCAGCGTGGGGGGAATCAGCTCCTACAATGAGCAGTTCTTC	CSVGGISSYNEQFF
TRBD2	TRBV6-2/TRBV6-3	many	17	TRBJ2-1	TGTGCCAGCAGTTCCCACCGTCTAGCGGGAGGGCCCCCTGAGCAGTTCTTC	CASSSHRLAGGPPEQFF
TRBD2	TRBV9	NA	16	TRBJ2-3	TGTGCCAGCAGCCGACTAGCGGGGCGGGGCACAGATACGCAGTATTTT	CASSRLAGRGTDTQYF
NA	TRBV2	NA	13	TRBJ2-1	TGTGCCAGCAGTCCTGGCAACTACAATGAGCAGTTCTTC	CASSPGNYNEQFF
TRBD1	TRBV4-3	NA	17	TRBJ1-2	TGCGCCAGCAGCCAAGAAACTGGAGCAGGGGGCAGGGATGGCTACACCTTT	CASSQETGAGGRDGYTF
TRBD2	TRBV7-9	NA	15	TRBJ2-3	TGTGCCAGCAGTCACAGTAGCGGGAGTGGAGATACGCAGTATTTT	CASSHSSGSGDTQYF
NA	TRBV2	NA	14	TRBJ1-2	TGTGCCAGCAGTCGGGGGGGGCTTAACTATGGCTACACCTTC	CASSRGGLNYGYTF